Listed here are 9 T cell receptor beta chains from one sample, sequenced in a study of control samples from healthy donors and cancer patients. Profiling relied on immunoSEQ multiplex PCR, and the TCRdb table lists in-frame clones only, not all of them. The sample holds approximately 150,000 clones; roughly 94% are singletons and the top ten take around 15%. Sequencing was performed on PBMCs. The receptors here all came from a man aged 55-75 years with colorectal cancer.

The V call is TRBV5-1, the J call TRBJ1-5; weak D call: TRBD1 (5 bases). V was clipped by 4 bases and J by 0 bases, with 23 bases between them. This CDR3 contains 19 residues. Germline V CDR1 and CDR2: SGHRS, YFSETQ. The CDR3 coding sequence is TGCGCCAGCAGCCCCCGACCCCAGTCGGGGGAGTATAGCAATCAGCCCCAGCATTTT. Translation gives CASSPRPQSGEYSNQPQHF.

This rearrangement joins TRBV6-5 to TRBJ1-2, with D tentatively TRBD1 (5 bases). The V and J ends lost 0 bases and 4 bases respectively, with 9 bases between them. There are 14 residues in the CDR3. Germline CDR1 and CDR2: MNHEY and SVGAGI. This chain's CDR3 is CASSYSGGGYGYTF. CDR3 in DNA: TGTGCCAGCAGTTACTCGGGGGGTGGCTATGGCTACACCTTC.

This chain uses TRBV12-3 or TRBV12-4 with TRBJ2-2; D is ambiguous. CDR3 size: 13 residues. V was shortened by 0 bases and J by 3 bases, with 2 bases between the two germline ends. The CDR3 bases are TGTGCCAGCAGTTTAGCGGACACCGGGGAGCTGTTTTTT. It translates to CASSLADTGELFF.

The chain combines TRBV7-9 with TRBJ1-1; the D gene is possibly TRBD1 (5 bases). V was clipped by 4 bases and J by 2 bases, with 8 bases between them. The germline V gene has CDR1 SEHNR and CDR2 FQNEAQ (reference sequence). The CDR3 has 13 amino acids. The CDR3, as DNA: TGTGCCAGCAGCTATCAGGGCAACACTGAAGCTTTCTTT. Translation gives CASSYQGNTEAFF.

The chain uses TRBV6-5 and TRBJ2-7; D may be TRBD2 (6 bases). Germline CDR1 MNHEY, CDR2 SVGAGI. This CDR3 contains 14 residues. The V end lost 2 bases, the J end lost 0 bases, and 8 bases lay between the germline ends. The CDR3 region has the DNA TGTGCCAGCAGTTACGGGACTGACTCCTACGAGCAGTACTTC. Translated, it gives CASSYGTDSYEQYF.

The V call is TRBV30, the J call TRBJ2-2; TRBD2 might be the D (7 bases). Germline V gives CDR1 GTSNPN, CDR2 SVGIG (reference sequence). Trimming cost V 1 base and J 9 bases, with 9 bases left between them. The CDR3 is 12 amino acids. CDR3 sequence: CAWSGGGRELFF. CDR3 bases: TGTGCCTGGAGTGGGGGGGGCCGGGAGCTGTTTTTT.

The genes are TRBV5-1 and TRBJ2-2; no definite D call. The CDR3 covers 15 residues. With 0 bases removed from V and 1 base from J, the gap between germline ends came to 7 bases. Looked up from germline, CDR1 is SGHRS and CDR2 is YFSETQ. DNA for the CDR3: TGCGCCAGCAGCTTGGCCTTGAGGAACACCGGGGAGCTGTTTTTT. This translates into CASSLALRNTGELFF. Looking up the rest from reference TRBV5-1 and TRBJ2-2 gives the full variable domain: KAGVTQTPRYLIKTRGQQVTLSCSPISGHRSVSWYQQTPGQGLQFLFEYFSETQRNKGNFPGRFSGRQFSNSRSEMNVSTLELGDSALYLCASSLALRNTGELFFGEGSRLTVL.

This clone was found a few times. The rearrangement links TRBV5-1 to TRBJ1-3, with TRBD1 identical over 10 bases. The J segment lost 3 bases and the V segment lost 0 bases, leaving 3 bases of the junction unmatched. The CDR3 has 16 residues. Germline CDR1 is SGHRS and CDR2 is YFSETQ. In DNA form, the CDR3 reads TGCGCCAGCAGCTTGGCGGACAGGGGGAGTGGAAACACCATATATTTT. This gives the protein CASSLADRGSGNTIYF. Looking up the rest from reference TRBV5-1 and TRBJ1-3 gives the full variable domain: KAGVTQTPRYLIKTRGQQVTLSCSPISGHRSVSWYQQTPGQGLQFLFEYFSETQRNKGNFPGRFSGRQFSNSRSEMNVSTLELGDSALYLCASSLADRGSGNTIYFGEGSWLTVV.

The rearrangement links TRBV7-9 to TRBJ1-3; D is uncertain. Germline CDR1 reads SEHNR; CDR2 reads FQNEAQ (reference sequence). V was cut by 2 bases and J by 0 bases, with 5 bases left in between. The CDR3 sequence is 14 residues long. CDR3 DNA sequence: TGTGCCAGCAGCTTACGGGCCTCTGGAAACACCATATATTTT. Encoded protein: CASSLRASGNTIYF. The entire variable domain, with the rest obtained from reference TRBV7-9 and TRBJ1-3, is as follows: DTGVSQNPRHKITKRGQNVTFRCDPISEHNRLYWYRQTLGQGPEFLTYFQNEAQLEKSRLLSDRFSAERPKGSFSTLEIQRTEQGDSAMYLCASSLRASGNTIYFGEGSWLTVV.